This T cell receptor (beta chain) was retrieved from a study of shared clonotypes between healthy human individuals. At the level of the study: The donor pool was made up of a couple of women and a few men aged 18 to 49. Broader study findings: The sole specimen, blood, was sampled, and tissue repertoires likely differ.

Unsorted PBMC contributed 250 to 350 ng DNA, 30,000 to 35,000 T cell genomes, to each replicate PCR. Using immunoSEQ multiplex PCR, the repertoire was profiled, and TCRdb retains in-frame clones only, with some absent. The sample has roughly 450,000 clones; more than 65% are singletons. The table lists this clone with a few counts. The antigen is unknown. Sequenced sample: PBMCs. The sequence was obtained from a woman between 40 and 50 years old in good health. Some clones in this sample may be carry-over from other donors' samples.

The CDR3 sequence: CAWGGDSYEQYF. The CDR3 DNA sequence: TGTGCCTGGGGGGGCGACTCCTACGAGCAGTACTTC. The V gene is TRBV30, the J gene TRBJ2-7, with a possible D match to TRBD1 (6 bases). V lost 5 bases and J 0 bases, leaving 8 bases between the germline ends. Per germline, CDR1 GTSNPN and CDR2 SVGIG (reference sequence). The CDR3 length is 12 residues.